What follows is one TCR beta chain and its context. With 1 base clipped from V and 1 base from J, the junction kept 5 bases outside the gene matches. The CDR3 length is 17 residues. CDR1 is SGHRS and CDR2 is YFSETQ in the germline V gene. This entry comes from a study of blood T cell repertoires in COVID-19. TCRdb's copy holds only in-frame clones and misses some; the assay was immunoSEQ multiplex PCR. The sample holds a few hundred thousand clones; more than 70% are singletons and the top ten take 10% to 15%. The V call is TRBV5-1, the J call TRBJ2-1; 10 nucleotides agree with TRBD2. The clonotype originates from a man older than 75 with acute or convalescent COVID-19. The sample was peripheral blood. CDR3 amino acids: CASSLFTSGASYNEQFF. The CDR3 DNA reads as TGCGCCAGCAGCTTGTTCACTAGCGGGGCTTCCTACAATGAGCAGTTCTTC.